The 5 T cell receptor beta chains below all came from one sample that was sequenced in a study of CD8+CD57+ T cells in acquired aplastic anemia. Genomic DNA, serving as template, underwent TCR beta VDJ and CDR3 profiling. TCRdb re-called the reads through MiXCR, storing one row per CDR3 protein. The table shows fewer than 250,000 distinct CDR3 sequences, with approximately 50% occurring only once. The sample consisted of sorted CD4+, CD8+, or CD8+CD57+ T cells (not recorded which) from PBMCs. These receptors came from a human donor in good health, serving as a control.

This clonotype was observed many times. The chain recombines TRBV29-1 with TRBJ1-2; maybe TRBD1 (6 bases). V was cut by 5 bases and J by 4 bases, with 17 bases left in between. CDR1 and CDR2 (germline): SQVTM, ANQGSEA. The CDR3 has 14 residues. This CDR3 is CSVTRLGGGYGYTF. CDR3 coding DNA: TGCAGCGTTACCCGTTTGGGGGGCGGCTATGGCTACACCTTC.

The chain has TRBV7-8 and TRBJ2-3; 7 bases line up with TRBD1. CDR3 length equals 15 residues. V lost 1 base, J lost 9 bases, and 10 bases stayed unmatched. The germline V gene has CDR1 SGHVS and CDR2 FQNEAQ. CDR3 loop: CASSLDAGGRITQYF. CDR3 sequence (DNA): TGTGCCAGCAGCTTAGATGCAGGGGGTAGGATCACGCAGTATTTT.

DNA for the CDR3: TGTGCCAGCAGCGTGTCCGGGACTAGCGGTGAGCAGTTCTTC. Translating it yields CASSVSGTSGEQFF. The chain employs TRBV7-6 and TRBJ2-1; 11 positions match TRBD2. Germline CDR1 is SGHVS and CDR2 is FNYEAQ. J was trimmed by 9 bases and V by 5 bases; bases with no gene match: 6. This CDR3 is built from 14 residues.

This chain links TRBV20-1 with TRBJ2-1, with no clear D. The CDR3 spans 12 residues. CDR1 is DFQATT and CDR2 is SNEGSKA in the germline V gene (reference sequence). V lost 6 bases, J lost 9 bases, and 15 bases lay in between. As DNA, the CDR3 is TGCAGTGCCCCGGATGGACCACTTGAGCAGTTCTTC. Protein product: CSAPDGPLEQFF.

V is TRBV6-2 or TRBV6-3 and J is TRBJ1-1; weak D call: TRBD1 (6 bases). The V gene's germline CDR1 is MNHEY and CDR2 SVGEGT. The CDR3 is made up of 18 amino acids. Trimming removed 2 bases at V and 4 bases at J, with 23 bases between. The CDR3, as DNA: TGTGCCAGCAGTTACCCAAAAAGTTTTGGGGGGCTGTCCACTGAAGCTTTCTTT. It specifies CASSYPKSFGGLSTEAFF.